This entry lists 10 T cell receptor beta chains sequenced from one sample in a study of T cells after yellow fever vaccination. From the 5' RACE reads, TCRdb called clonotypes with MiXCR, one entry per CDR3 protein. The repertoire consists of 250,000 or so distinct CDR3 sequences, with more than 3.5% occurring once and the leading ten covering 15% to 20%. The sample here was PBMCs, taken 15 days after the yellow fever booster vaccination. The receptors were gathered from a man between 18 and 29 years old who received the YFV17D yellow fever vaccine.

Many counts were recorded for this clonotype. This sequence joins TRBV12-3 or TRBV12-4 and TRBJ2-3; possible D gene TRBD1, 5 bases. The CDR3 has 14 residues. Trimming stripped 6 bases from V and 4 bases from J, with 14 bases between. The CDR3 coding sequence is TGTGCCAGCAGCCAGAACCCGACAGCAGATACGCAGTATTTT. Encoded protein: CASSQNPTADTQYF.

This clonotype was seen at least ten times. This chain connects TRBV20-1 to TRBJ2-1; D is ambiguous. Per the germline V gene, CDR1 is DFQATT and CDR2 is SNEGSKA (reference sequence). V lost 0 bases to trimming and J lost 8 bases, with 8 bases between them. CDR3 size: 12 residues. CDR3 in DNA: TGCAGTGCTAGAGATCGGATGCATGAGCAGTTCTTC. Translating it yields CSARDRMHEQFF.

This clonotype showed up many times. The genes are TRBV12-3 or TRBV12-4 and TRBJ2-3; no clear D. Deletions cut 3 bases from V and 6 bases from J, with 7 bases between. There are 12 residues in the CDR3. The CDR3 DNA follows: TGTGCCAGCAGTTTGACTGTCGATACGCAGTATTTT. Protein product: CASSLTVDTQYF.

This clonotype showed up many times. The rearrangement uses TRBV10-3 and TRBJ2-7; TRBD1 agrees at 10 bases. In germline, CDR1 is ENHRY, CDR2 SYGVKD. J gave up 7 bases and V 6 bases, and 12 bases lay outside the gene matches. The CDR3 runs 15 residues. CDR3: CAISEGRDRGREQYF. The CDR3 DNA reads TGTGCCATCAGCGAGGGCCGGGACAGGGGACGTGAGCAGTACTTC.

This clonotype was picked up many times. The chain links TRBV10-3 to TRBJ2-7, with D uncertain. Germline V gives CDR1 ENHRY, CDR2 SYGVKD. Trimming pared 0 bases from V and 1 base from J, leaving 4 bases between. This CDR3 is built from 13 residues. CDR3 nucleotide sequence: TGTGCCATCAGTGAGTCGGAGTCCTACGAGCAGTACGTC. It codes for CAISESESYEQYV.

The V gene is TRBV10-3, the J gene TRBJ2-1; 7 bases align to TRBD1. The CDR3 is 15 amino acids. Per germline, CDR1 ENHRY and CDR2 SYGVKD. V dropped 6 bases and J dropped 1; count of bases not matched to a gene: 6. For the CDR3, the DNA is TGTGCCATCAGGCAGGGGGAAAGATCCTACAATGAGCAGTTCTTC. Translation: CAIRQGERSYNEQFF.

This clonotype was seen many times. The genes are TRBV5-1 and TRBJ2-4, with 11 bases identical to TRBD2. Trimming cost V 4 bases and J 6 bases; bases outside gene matches: 3. Looked up from germline, CDR1 is SGHRS and CDR2 is YFSETQ. This CDR3 is built from 14 residues. The CDR3 region has the DNA TGCGCCAGCAGCGCTACTAGCGGGGGAAACATTCAGTACTTC. Translated, it gives CASSATSGGNIQYF.

The table lists this clonotype with many counts. J is TRBJ2-7 and V is TRBV29-1; 8 nucleotides agree with TRBD2. The V and J ends lost 7 bases and 5 bases, in that order; junction bases with no gene match: 13. The V gene's germline CDR1 is SQVTM and CDR2 ANQGSEA. CDR3 length: 14 residues. Here the CDR3 reads CSASTSGGPDEQYV. CDR3 DNA: TGCAGCGCGTCTACAAGCGGGGGTCCTGACGAGCAGTACGTC.

Ten or more counts support this clonotype. CDR3 sequence reads: CASSLGGVHTDTQYF. CDR3 coding DNA: TGCGCCAGCAGCTTGGGAGGGGTTCACACAGATACGCAGTATTTT. The V and J genes are TRBV5-1 and TRBJ2-3; possibly TRBD1 or TRBD2 for D (5 bases each). V lost 0 bases to trimming and J lost 2 bases, with 10 bases between them. CDR3 length equals 15 residues. CDR1 is SGHRS, CDR2 YFSETQ, per germline.

The V call is TRBV7-9, the J call TRBJ2-5; TRBD1 or TRBD2 may be the D gene (5 bases each). The V gene's germline CDR1 is SEHNR and CDR2 FQNEAQ (reference sequence). Trimming removed 5 bases at V and 5 bases at J, with 9 bases between. This CDR3 comprises 12 residues. Written as DNA, the CDR3 is TGTGCCAGCAGCCGGTGGGGGGAGACCCAGTACTTC. It yields the protein CASSRWGETQYF.